This passage covers 11 T cell receptor beta chains from one sample sequenced in a study of CD8 T cells in Susac syndrome. With random hexamers, 0.5 to 1 ug RNA was reverse transcribed. TCRdb re-derived calls from the immunoSEQ multiplex PCR reads in MiXCR, one entry per CDR3 protein. The profile covers around 160,000 distinct CDR3 sequences, with about 93% appearing a single time and over 0.12% taken by the ten largest. The source material was CD4+ T cells from PBMCs. The receptors here all came from a human donor in good health.

This chain links TRBV4-3 with TRBJ2-3; D may be TRBD2 (7 bases). There are 15 residues in the CDR3. V lost 1 base and J lost 6, with 14 bases in between. Germline assignment: CDR1 LGHNA and CDR2 YSLEER. This chain's CDR3 is CASSQVRGGPDTQYF. CDR3 sequence (DNA): TGCGCCAGCAGCCAAGTTAGGGGGGGCCCGGATACGCAGTATTTT.

The V call is TRBV24-1, the J call TRBJ2-5, with no clear D. Germline CDR1 is KGHDR and CDR2 is SFDVKD. V shed 3 bases and J shed 7 bases, with 5 bases lying between them. This CDR3 region has 11 residues. Here the CDR3 reads CATSDMGTQYF. In DNA, the CDR3 is TGTGCCACCAGTGATATGGGGACCCAGTACTTC.

The chain recombines TRBV3-1 with TRBJ2-1; perhaps TRBD2 as D (6 bases). Germline-derived CDR1 and CDR2 are LGHDT and YNNKEL (reference sequence). The V gene lost 4 bases and the J gene lost 6 bases, with 13 bases spanning the gap. The CDR3 consists of 14 residues. As DNA, the CDR3 is TGTGCCAGCAGCCGCGGGACCTCTGGCAATGAGCAGTTCTTC. Amino acids: CASSRGTSGNEQFF.

J is TRBJ1-4 and V is TRBV4-3; D not resolved. The V end lost 4 bases, the J end lost 7 bases, and 16 bases lay between the germline ends. Germline V gene sequence: CDR1 LGHNA, CDR2 YSLEER. CDR3 length: 15 amino acids. The chain's CDR3 is CASSPERVYVEKLFF. CDR3 DNA sequence: TGCGCCAGCAGCCCCGAAAGGGTGTATGTTGAAAAACTGTTTTTT.

This clonotype occurred once. The gene calls are TRBV9 and TRBJ1-5; no clear D. The germline V gene has CDR1 SGDLS and CDR2 YYNGEE. V dropped 4 bases and J dropped 4 bases, with 12 bases sitting between them. There are 14 residues in the CDR3. The CDR3 nucleotides read TGTGCCAGCAGCTCCGGCACAGATAATCAGCCCCAGCATTTT. It encodes CASSSGTDNQPQHF.

The rearrangement uses TRBV28 and TRBJ1-2; 10 nucleotides match TRBD1. The CDR3 length is 15 residues. Trimming at V came to 5 bases and at J to 3 bases, leaving 6 bases not matched to a gene. Germline V gene data show CDR1 as MDHEN and CDR2 as SYDVKM. CDR3 sequence (DNA): TGTGCCAGCAGTACGACAGGGGGCGGACACTATGGCTACACCTTC. Its translation: CASSTTGGGHYGYTF.

V and J are TRBV4-3 and TRBJ2-1, with D perhaps assigned TRBD1 or TRBD2 (6 bases each). V was pared by 1 base and J by 0 bases, with 16 bases between. The CDR3 runs to 18 residues. CDR1 is LGHNA and CDR2 is YSLEER in the germline V gene. Written as DNA, the CDR3 is TGCGCCAGCAGCCAAGGGACGGCGGGGACAAGCTCCTACAATGAGCAGTTCTTC. Protein sequence: CASSQGTAGTSSYNEQFF.

The genes are TRBV5-1 and TRBJ2-7, with D maybe TRBD1 (5 bases). With 0 bases removed from V and 3 bases from J, the gap between germline ends came to 7 bases. Germline CDR1 and CDR2: SGHRS and YFSETQ. The CDR3 covers 13 residues. The CDR3 here is CASSLGGLYEQYF. The CDR3 coding sequence is TGCGCCAGCAGCTTGGGGGGCCTCTACGAGCAGTACTTC.

This clonotype has more than one count but fewer than ten. The chain combines TRBV6-2 or TRBV6-3 with TRBJ2-7; D unclear. Germline V gives CDR1 MNHEY, CDR2 SVGEGT. V lost 4 bases to trimming and J lost 0 bases, with 7 bases between them. The CDR3 length is 13 residues. The CDR3 bases are TGTGCCAGCAGTTTAGACAACTCCTACGAGCAGTACTTC. Amino acid sequence: CASSLDNSYEQYF.

CDR3 in DNA: TGCAGTGCCCTGCGGGGCTCCAGCACAGATACGCAGTATTTT. Protein product: CSALRGSSTDTQYF. J is TRBJ2-3 and V is TRBV20-1; possibly TRBD2 for D (6 bases). Germline V lookup: CDR1 DFQATT, CDR2 SNEGSKA (reference sequence). This CDR3 spans 14 amino acids. The ends were cut back, 6 bases at V and 0 bases at J, with 13 bases in the middle.

The V and J genes are TRBV12-5 and TRBJ1-5; D unresolved. V dropped 2 bases and J dropped 7 bases, with 3 bases sitting between them. This CDR3 region has 11 residues. Looked up from germline, CDR1 is LGHNT and CDR2 is FRNRAP. The CDR3 DNA is TGTGCTAGTGGTTTGTTCCAGCCCCAGCATTTT. Its protein is CASGLFQPQHF.